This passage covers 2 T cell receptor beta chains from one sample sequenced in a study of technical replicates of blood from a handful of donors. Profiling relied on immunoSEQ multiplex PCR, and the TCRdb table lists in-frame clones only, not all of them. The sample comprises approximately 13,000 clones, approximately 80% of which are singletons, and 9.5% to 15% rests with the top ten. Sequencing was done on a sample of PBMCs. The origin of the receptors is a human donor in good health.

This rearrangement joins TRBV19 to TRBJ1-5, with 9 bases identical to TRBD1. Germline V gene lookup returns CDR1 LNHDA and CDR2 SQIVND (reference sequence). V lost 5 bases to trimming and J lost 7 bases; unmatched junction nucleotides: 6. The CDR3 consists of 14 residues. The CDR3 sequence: CASSPQGARQPQHF. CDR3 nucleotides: TGTGCCAGTAGTCCACAGGGGGCAAGGCAGCCCCAGCATTTT. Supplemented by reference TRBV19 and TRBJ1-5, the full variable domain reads DGGITQSPKYLFRKEGQNVTLSCEQNLNHDAMYWYRQDPGQGLRLIYYSQIVNDFQKGDIAEGYSVSREKKESFPLTVTSAQKNPTAFYLCASSPQGARQPQHFGDGTRLSIL.

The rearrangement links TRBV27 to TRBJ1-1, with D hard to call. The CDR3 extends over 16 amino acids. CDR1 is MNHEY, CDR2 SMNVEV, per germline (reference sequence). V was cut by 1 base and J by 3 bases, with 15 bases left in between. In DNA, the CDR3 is TGTGCCAGCAGTTTATGGGCCTGGGGAGTAGACACTGAAGCTTTCTTT. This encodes CASSLWAWGVDTEAFF.